This is a list of T cell receptor beta chains from one sample in a study of control samples from healthy donors and cancer patients. The assay was immunoSEQ multiplex PCR, and TCRdb's table has in-frame clones only and misses some. The repertoire consists of roughly 92,000 clones, with 86% occurring once and the leading ten covering roughly 1.2%. The sample comprised blood. Receptors were obtained from a woman in her forties or fifties in good health. CDR3s include the opening cysteine and the closing phenylalanine or tryptophan. D genes are given only for firm matches. Expanded clones are given a class, and other clones once, few, many or no size at all.

-	TRBV18	TRBJ2-1	once	TGTGCCAGCTCACCAGTGGTAGTCAATGAGCAGTTCTTC	CASSPVVVNEQFF
-	TRBV4-3	TRBJ2-2	-	TGCGCCAGCAGCCAAGTTGGTAGTTGGACCGGGGAGCTGTTTTTT	CASSQVGSWTGELFF
-	TRBV5-4	TRBJ2-7	-	TGTGCCAGCAGCCCACAGATCCGTCTCGGCGAGCAGTACTTC	CASSPQIRLGEQYF
-	TRBV6-5	TRBJ1-1	-	TGTGCCAGCAGGACTCCGGGACACCCGAACACTGAAGCTTTCTTT	CASRTPGHPNTEAFF
TRBD2	TRBV7-9	TRBJ2-5	-	TGTGCCAGCAGCTTAGTTTCACTAGCGGGGGGCCTACAAGAGACCCAGTACTTC	CASSLVSLAGGLQETQYF
-	TRBV6-6	TRBJ2-1	few	TGTGCCAGCAGCCCAGACTTGCCCCCCACCAATGAGCAGTTCTTC	CASSPDLPPTNEQFF
TRBD1	TRBV2	TRBJ1-2	-	TGTGCCAGCAGTGAACTCCGGGACAGGGGATTTGGCTACACCTTC	CASSELRDRGFGYTF
TRBD1	TRBV9	TRBJ1-2	-	TGTGCCAGCAGAGCAGGTGGAGGGGGCGGGTATGGCTACACCTTC	CASRAGGGGGYGYTF
-	TRBV18	TRBJ2-7	-	TGTGCCAGCGCCGGATCGGGTGAGCAGTACTTC	CASAGSGEQYF
TRBD1	TRBV9	TRBJ2-3	-	TGTGCCAGCAGCGCCTCCGGGACAGGGACGACAGATACGCAGTATTTT	CASSASGTGTTDTQYF
-	TRBV4-1	TRBJ2-5	once	TGCGCCAGCAGCCCGGGGGCCAGGGACCAAGAGACCCAGTACTTC	CASSPGARDQETQYF
-	TRBV7-3	TRBJ2-2	-	TGTGCCAGCAGCAAGGGGGGCAGGACAAGAAACACCGGGGAGCTGTTTTTT	CASSKGGRTRNTGELFF
-	TRBV11-3	TRBJ1-1	-	TGTGCCAGCAGCTCCACCGCGGGGTACACTGAAGCTTTCTTT	CASSSTAGYTEAFF
-	TRBV7-6	TRBJ1-1	few	TGTGCCAGCAGCTTAGTTCTGAACACTGAAGCTTTCTTT	CASSLVLNTEAFF
-	TRBV7-2	TRBJ1-3	-	TGTGCCAGCAGCTTAAACGGCGGACGCTCTGGAAACACCATATATTTT	CASSLNGGRSGNTIYF
-	TRBV19	TRBJ1-2	-	TGTGCCAGTAGTACCCGGACGGTTCCTGGCTACACCTTC	CASSTRTVPGYTF
-	TRBV7-2	TRBJ2-5	-	TGTGCCAGCAGCGAGGGGACACCCGGGACCCAGTACTTC	CASSEGTPGTQYF
-	TRBV12-3/TRBV12-4	TRBJ1-6	-	TGTGCCAGCAGTATTGCCTCCTCACCCCTCCACTTT	CASSIASSPLHF
-	TRBV6-5	TRBJ2-1	-	TGTGCCAGCAGAGGAGTCAATGAGCAGTTCTTC	CASRGVNEQFF
TRBD1	TRBV6-2/TRBV6-3	TRBJ1-2	-	TGTGCCAGCCGCCATGACAGGGATCACTATGGCTACACCTTC	CASRHDRDHYGYTF
TRBD2	TRBV19	TRBJ2-1	-	TGTGCCAGTAAGGCGGGGGTTTTAGGTGAGCAGTTCTTC	CASKAGVLGEQFF
-	TRBV6-5	TRBJ2-5	-	TGTGCCAGCACCTCAACGGGAGTGGGGGAGACCCAGTACTTC	CASTSTGVGETQYF
-	TRBV28	TRBJ2-4	-	TGTGCCAGCAGTCCCGACAGAAACATTCAGTACTTC	CASSPDRNIQYF
-	TRBV9	TRBJ2-1	-	TGTGCCAGCAGCGTAGGGGAGACTCATGATGAGCAGTTCTTC	CASSVGETHDEQFF
-	TRBV5-4	TRBJ2-1	-	TGTGCCAGCAGCTTGGGACTTCGAGGGGACAATGAGCAGTTCTTC	CASSLGLRGDNEQFF
-	TRBV6-2/TRBV6-3	TRBJ2-3	-	TGTGCCAGCAGTTACTCGGGCGGGAACACAGATACGCAGTATTTT	CASSYSGGNTDTQYF
-	TRBV2	TRBJ2-3	-	TGTGCCAGCAGGCGGGGTCGAGATACGCAGTATTTT	CASRRGRDTQYF
TRBD1	TRBV27	TRBJ1-4	-	TGTGCCAGCAGTTATCGGACAGGTCTTGAAAAACTGTTTTTT	CASSYRTGLEKLFF
-	TRBV21-1	TRBJ2-7	-	TGTGCCAGCAGCCCAACCACAGGTAGTCCATCCTACGAGCAGTACTTC	CASSPTTGSPSYEQYF
-	TRBV5-1	TRBJ2-7	-	TGCGCCAGCAGCTCTACTAGTGACTCGAGTGACGAGCAGTACTTC	CASSSTSDSSDEQYF
-	TRBV6-5	TRBJ2-2	-	TGTGCGGGGGGTGCTACCGGGGAGCTGTTTTTT	CAGGATGELFF
TRBD2	TRBV14	TRBJ2-5	-	TGTGCCAGCAGCCAAGTTAGTAGCGGGGTTCGGGAGACCCAGTACTTC	CASSQVSSGVRETQYF
TRBD2	TRBV11-2	TRBJ2-3	-	TGTGCCAGCAGCTTAGATCGGGTTTTACTAGCGGGAGATACGCAGTATTTT	CASSLDRVLLAGDTQYF
TRBD1	TRBV7-7	TRBJ2-2	-	TGTGCTAGCAGCCCGACGACAGGGTCGAACACCGGGGAGCTGTTTTTT	CASSPTTGSNTGELFF
-	TRBV6-6	TRBJ2-7	once	TGTGCCAGCACTTCCGCGCTCATGGCATACGAGCAGTACTTC	CASTSALMAYEQYF
TRBD1	TRBV29-1	TRBJ2-3	-	TGCAGCGTTGAAGTAACAGGGGACGCAGATACGCAGTATTTT	CSVEVTGDADTQYF
-	TRBV25-1	TRBJ1-1	-	TGTGCCAGCAGTGAAGACCTTGACACTGAAGCTTTCTTT	CASSEDLDTEAFF
TRBD1	TRBV4-1	TRBJ1-5	few	TGCGCCAGCAGCCAGAGCACAGGGGGTCAGCCCCAGCATTTT	CASSQSTGGQPQHF
TRBD1	TRBV6-5	TRBJ1-1	-	TGTGCCAGCACTTCCTCCGGGACAGGGGTCGGCACTGAAGCTTTCTTT	CASTSSGTGVGTEAFF
TRBD2	TRBV6-2/TRBV6-3	TRBJ2-1	-	TGTGCCAGCAGTTTGCGACTAGCGGAGAGCAATGAGCAGTTCTTC	CASSLRLAESNEQFF
TRBD2	TRBV4-3	TRBJ2-1	-	TGCGCCAGCAGCCAAGGACTAGCGGGAGGGTACAATGAGCAGTTCTTC	CASSQGLAGGYNEQFF
-	TRBV6-5	TRBJ2-1	-	TGTGCCAGCAGACACTCTTCCAATGAGCAGTTCTTC	CASRHSSNEQFF
-	TRBV6-1	TRBJ1-2	-	TGTGCCAGCAGTGAAACGGGACGGATCTATGGCTACACCTTC	CASSETGRIYGYTF
-	TRBV19	TRBJ1-1	-	TGTGCCAGTAGTATGACTGCGGACACTGAAGCTTTCTTT	CASSMTADTEAFF
TRBD1	TRBV11-3	TRBJ2-7	-	TGTGCCAGCAGCTCCCCGGGACAGCGAATCTACGAGCAGTACTTC	CASSSPGQRIYEQYF
-	TRBV6-5	TRBJ2-1	-	TGTGCCAGCAGTTACTCATCCGGGAGTAAGGGTGAGCAGTTCTTC	CASSYSSGSKGEQFF
-	TRBV9	TRBJ2-3	-	TGTGCCAGCAGCGTAGGTTCGACTTCCTCCGATACGCAGTATTTT	CASSVGSTSSDTQYF
-	TRBV11-1	TRBJ1-1	once	TGTGCCAGCAGCTTGCGCCGCAGAGAAGCTTTCTTT	CASSLRRREAFF